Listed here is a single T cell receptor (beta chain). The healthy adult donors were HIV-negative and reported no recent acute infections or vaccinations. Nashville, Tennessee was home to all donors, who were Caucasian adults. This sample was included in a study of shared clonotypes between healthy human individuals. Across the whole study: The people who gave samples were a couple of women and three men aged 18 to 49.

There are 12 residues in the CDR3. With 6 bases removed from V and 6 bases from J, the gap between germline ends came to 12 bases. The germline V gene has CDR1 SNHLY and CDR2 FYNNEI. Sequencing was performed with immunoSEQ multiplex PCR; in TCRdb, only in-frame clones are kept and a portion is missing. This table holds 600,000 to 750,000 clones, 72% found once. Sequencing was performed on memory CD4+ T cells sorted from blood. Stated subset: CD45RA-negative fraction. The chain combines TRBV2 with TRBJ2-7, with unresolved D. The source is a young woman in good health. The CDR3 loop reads CASRVHVSEQYF. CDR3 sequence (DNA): TGTGCCAGCAGGGTACACGTCTCCGAGCAGTACTTC.